The entry below describes one T cell receptor (beta chain). Its antigen is unidentified. Other DNA sequences in the sample encode the same CDR3. An assay was performed, and its level was deep. Assay used: immunoSEQ multiplex PCR; TCRdb lists only in-frame clones, some missing. Altogether millions of clones are present, approximately 95% being singletons, with the ten largest covering about 1.1%. This sample was included in a study of shared clonotypes between healthy human individuals. Findings and caveats of the study: Despite large depth, rarefaction showed incomplete sorted-subset sequencing.

V was trimmed by 1 base and J by 5 bases, leaving 5 bases between them. This CDR3 contains 12 residues. Germline V CDR1 and CDR2: PRHDT, FYEKMQ (reference sequence). Naive CD8 isolation took CD45RO-negative cells positively selected for CCR7 and excluded terminally differentiated effector memory CD45RA+ cells. The chain employs TRBV13 and TRBJ1-1; no firm D call. The sequencing sample was made of naive CD8+ T cells sorted from blood. The clonotype was recovered from a man younger than 30 in good health. CDR3: CASSLVGTEAFF. The CDR3, as DNA: TGTGCCAGCAGCTTAGTTGGGACTGAAGCTTTCTTT.